This paragraph reports one T cell receptor (beta chain). What it recognizes is unknown. Peripheral blood from each donor was collected in a volume of roughly 9.2 milliliters. Each sample gave at least 6.5 million isolated PBMCs. The data were taken from a study of blood T cells in healthy people across ages. Primed by a sample-barcoded 5' primer and a J-beta primer mix, a second PCR proceeded for about 7 to 11 cycles. Every cDNA molecule carried a tag from a template-switch adaptor bearing 12 random nucleotides. In TCRdb, the 5' RACE reads were re-called with MiXCR into one record per CDR3 protein. Of 1,500,000 or so distinct CDR3 sequences in the sample, 35% to 45% are singletons; the top ten hold about 4.1%. The germline V gene has CDR1 SGDLS and CDR2 YYNGEE. Trimming left V 4 bases short and J 5 bases short, with 18 bases between. The CDR3 is 15 residues long. The study's findings and limits: Leaving the PBMCs unsorted stopped any conclusive comparison of naive versus antigen-experienced cells.

This clonotype was obtained from a woman aged 18-29 years in good health. The gene calls are TRBV9 and TRBJ1-2, with unresolved D. Sequencing was done on a sample of blood. The CDR3 DNA is TGTGCCAGCAGCCCCGAACAGACCCCGGGGTATGGCTACACCTTC. As protein: CASSPEQTPGYGYTF.